This T cell receptor (beta chain) comes out of a study of sequential checkpoint blockade in melanoma. As for the study in general: Maintenance nivolumab came after either treatment sequence.

The treatment is: randomized to nivolumab then ipilimumab (arm A) or the reverse (arm B). PBMC sorting kept live CD3+CD8+ cells without CD19 or CD56. Some clones are missing from TCRdb's copy, which holds only in-frame ones; the method was immunoSEQ multiplex PCR. The sample yields 27,000 or so clones, roughly 80% seen once. The receptor was isolated from a human donor with melanoma. The sequenced sample was CD8+ T cells sorted from blood (inferred from file names), obtained from a patient given nivolumab and ipilimumab in sequence.

This chain's CDR3 is CASSQGTSEYNEQFF. The DNA of the CDR3 is TGCGCCAGCAGCCAAGGGACTAGCGAGTACAATGAGCAGTTCTTC. This chain links TRBV4-3 with TRBJ2-1, with 9 positions matching TRBD2. V shed 1 base, J shed 4 bases, and the junction held 2 bases outside the gene matches. There are 15 residues in the CDR3. Germline lookup yields CDR1 LGHNA and CDR2 YSLEER.